The present TCR beta chain was sequenced within a study of T cell repertoires in ileal Crohn's disease. Study context: Patients had a median roughly 8-year disease duration, and around 35% were active smokers.

The CDR3 runs 16 residues. Germline CDR1 KGHSH, CDR2 LQKENI. After removal of 6 bases from V and 5 bases from J, the junction contained 13 bases not matched to a gene. Comments on this clone: Its cognate antigen is unknown.

Included were adult ileal or ileocolonic Crohn's patients indicated for ileocolonic resection. TCRdb's copy holds only in-frame clones and misses some; the assay was immunoSEQ multiplex PCR. The data show about 8,200 clones, with under 85% seen just once and roughly 8.4% held by the top ten. Points from the study as a whole: Mucosal expansions were suggested to be mainly CD8 T cells. All patients with clonality above 26.8% had endoscopic recurrence.

This sequence originates from an adult with Crohn's disease. V and J are TRBV18 and TRBJ2-7; 10 bases are shared with TRBD2. Sequenced material: ileal tissue. The CDR3 loop reads CASSTNSPSGGHEQYF. DNA for the CDR3: TGTGCCAGCTCGACGAACTCGCCTAGCGGGGGACACGAGCAGTACTTC.